The T cell receptor beta chain under discussion was sequenced for a study of cytomegalovirus exposure and HLA in healthy donors. PCR involved 60 Vbeta and 13 Jbeta primers. The data were produced by immunoSEQ multiplex PCR, yet TCRdb's version contains in-frame clones alone and is incomplete. Of about 180,000 clones in the sample, about three quarters were seen once. With 2 bases removed from V and 5 bases from J, the gap between germline ends came to 4 bases. The CDR3 is 11 amino acids. Germline CDR1 MNHNY, CDR2 SVGAGI (reference sequence). The sequenced material came from PBMCs. The receptor's source is a man aged 18 to 30 in good health and CMV-seronegative. This sequence joins TRBV6-6 and TRBJ2-7; D gene uncertain. The CDR3 DNA follows: TGTGCCAGCAGTTACGAGGACGAGCAGTACTTC. The encoded protein is CASSYEDEQYF.